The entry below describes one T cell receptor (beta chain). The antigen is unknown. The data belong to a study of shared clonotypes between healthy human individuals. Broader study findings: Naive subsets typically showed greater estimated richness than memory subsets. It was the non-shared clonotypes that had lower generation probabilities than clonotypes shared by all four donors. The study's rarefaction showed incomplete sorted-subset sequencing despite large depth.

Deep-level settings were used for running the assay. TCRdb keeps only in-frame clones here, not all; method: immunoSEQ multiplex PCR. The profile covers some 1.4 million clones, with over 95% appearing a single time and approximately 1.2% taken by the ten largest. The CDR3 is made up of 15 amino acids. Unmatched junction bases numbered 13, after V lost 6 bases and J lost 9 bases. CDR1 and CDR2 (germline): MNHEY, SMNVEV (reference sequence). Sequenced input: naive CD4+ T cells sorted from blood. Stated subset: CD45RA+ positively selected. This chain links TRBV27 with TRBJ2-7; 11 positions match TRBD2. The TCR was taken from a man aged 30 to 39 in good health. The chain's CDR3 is CASSSLAGDPGMQYF. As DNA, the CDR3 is TGTGCCAGCAGCTCACTAGCGGGAGACCCCGGGATGCAGTACTTC.